A single sample gave rise to the 26 T cell receptor beta chains below, sequenced in a study of siplizumab effects on memory and regulatory T cells. TCRdb keeps only in-frame clones here, not all; method: immunoSEQ multiplex PCR. Altogether some 100,000 clones are present, 91% being singletons, with the ten largest covering 0.15%. Material for sequencing was CD4+ T cells sorted from blood. These receptors were obtained from a human donor in good health.

This chain links TRBV25-1 with TRBJ2-2; D gene ambiguous. Trimming pared 0 bases from V and 5 bases from J, leaving 4 bases between. This CDR3 region has 13 residues. Germline values: CDR1 MGHDK, CDR2 SYGVNS. The CDR3 sequence: CASSEYGTGELFF. The CDR3 DNA sequence: TGTGCCAGCAGTGAATATGGGACCGGGGAGCTGTTTTTT. The whole variable domain, remainder taken from reference TRBV25-1 and TRBJ2-2, is EADIYQTPRYLVIGTGKKITLECSQTMGHDKMYWYQQDPGMELHLIHYSYGVNSTEKGDLSSESTVSRIRTEHFPLTLESARPSHTSQYLCASSEYGTGELFFGEGSRLTVL.

The chain joins TRBV2 to TRBJ1-1; unclear D gene. V was shortened by 8 bases and J by 5 bases, with 12 bases between the two germline ends. Germline CDR1 reads SNHLY; CDR2 reads FYNNEI. This CDR3 has 12 amino acids. Here the CDR3 reads CASGLDGTEAFF. The CDR3, as DNA: TGTGCCAGCGGACTTGATGGGACTGAAGCTTTCTTT.

The gene calls are TRBV7-9 and TRBJ1-3, with TRBD1 identical over 9 bases. CDR1 is SEHNR and CDR2 is FQNEAQ in the germline V gene (reference sequence). There are 16 residues in the CDR3. V lost 8 bases and J lost 4; bases outside the gene matches: 12. The CDR3 loop is CASGSGTGFTGNTIYF. The CDR3 DNA reads as TGTGCCAGCGGTTCCGGGACAGGGTTCACGGGAAACACCATATATTTT.

In this sample, this clone turned up a few times. The rearrangement uses TRBV7-3 and TRBJ1-1; 8 positions match TRBD1. Germline lookup yields CDR1 SGHTA and CDR2 FQGTGA. Trimming removed 2 bases from V and 10 bases from J; junction bases left unmatched: 6. The CDR3 covers 13 residues. CDR3 residues: CASSLASGGVAFF. In DNA, the CDR3 is TGTGCCAGCAGCTTAGCTTCAGGGGGCGTAGCTTTCTTT.

V and J are TRBV6-5 and TRBJ1-2; D possibly corresponds to TRBD1 (5 bases). Germline V gene data show CDR1 as MNHEY and CDR2 as SVGAGI. CDR3 size: 15 residues. V lost 7 bases to trimming and J lost 2 bases, with 17 bases between them. This CDR3 is CASTNPGQTNYGYTF. Here the CDR3 DNA reads TGTGCCAGCACGAACCCGGGGCAGACAAACTATGGCTACACCTTC.

The chain links TRBV18 to TRBJ2-4, with D possibly TRBD1 on 6 matching bases. Looked up from germline, CDR1 is KGHSH and CDR2 is LQKENI. The ends were cut back, 0 bases at V and 2 bases at J, with 14 bases in the middle. The CDR3 is made up of 17 amino acids. This CDR3 reads CASSPPVVGGSKNIQYF. CDR3 DNA: TGTGCCAGCTCACCACCGGTTGTTGGGGGCTCCAAAAACATTCAGTACTTC.

There are a few counts of this clone. The chain combines TRBV2 with TRBJ1-2, with no clear D. In germline, CDR1 is SNHLY, CDR2 FYNNEI. There are 10 residues in the CDR3. Trimming pared 5 bases from V and 4 bases from J, leaving 2 bases between. CDR3 region: CASSIYGYTF. The CDR3 nucleotides are TGTGCCAGCAGTATCTATGGCTACACCTTC.

The chain is built from TRBV6-5 and TRBJ1-1; D unclear. The CDR3 extends over 14 amino acids. Trimming cost V 6 bases and J 0 bases, with 11 bases left between them. CDR1 MNHEY and CDR2 SVGAGI come from the germline V gene. CDR3 sequence reads: CASRRSGMNTEAFF. The CDR3 DNA is TGTGCCAGCAGGAGATCGGGAATGAACACTGAAGCTTTCTTT.

The J gene is TRBJ1-1, the V gene TRBV2; D unresolved. The V and J ends lost 5 bases and 11 bases respectively, with 12 bases between them. The CDR3 has 11 residues. Germline CDR1 and CDR2: SNHLY and FYNNEI. CDR3: CASSSPSLAFF. For the CDR3, the DNA is TGTGCCAGCAGTTCCCCCAGTTTGGCTTTCTTT. Full variable domain (missing parts from reference TRBV2 and TRBJ1-1): EPEVTQTPSHQVTQMGQEVILRCVPISNHLYFYWYRQILGQKVEFLVSFYNNEISEKSEIFDDQFSVERPDGSNFTLKIRSTKLEDSAMYFCASSSPSLAFFGQGTRLTVV.

This clone was found once. The CDR3 loop is CASSRVGETQYF. The CDR3 DNA reads as TGTGCCAGCAGCCGGGTGGGGGAGACCCAGTACTTC. This chain uses TRBV7-2 with TRBJ2-5; D remains unclear. This CDR3 contains 12 residues. Trimming removed 5 bases at V and 5 bases at J, with 9 bases between. CDR1 and CDR2 (germline): SGHTA, FQGNSA.

The chain joins TRBV28 to TRBJ1-2; D remains unclear. The CDR3 covers 12 residues. Germline V gene lookup returns CDR1 MDHEN and CDR2 SYDVKM. V shed 6 bases and J shed 4 bases, with 9 bases lying between them. Here the CDR3 DNA reads TGTGCCAGCAGCCGAACAGCCTATGGCTACACCTTC. Translation gives CASSRTAYGYTF.

The V gene is TRBV5-1, the J gene TRBJ2-2; 7 positions match TRBD1. The CDR3 is 16 amino acids. The ends lost 2 bases at V and 5 bases at J; junction bases unmatched: 9. Per the germline V gene, CDR1 is SGHRS and CDR2 is YFSETQ. Here the CDR3 reads CASSFIDLQGTGELFF. DNA for the CDR3: TGCGCCAGCAGCTTCATTGACCTACAGGGGACCGGGGAGCTGTTTTTT.

The chain couples TRBV5-1 to TRBJ2-1; TRBD2 agrees at 15 bases. The germline V gene has CDR1 SGHRS and CDR2 YFSETQ. Germline trimming cut 4 bases from V and 2 bases from J; bases unmatched to any gene: 7. The length of the CDR3 is 18 residues. The CDR3 DNA reads TGCGCCAGCAGCCTGGGACTAGCGGGGGGTCAGCCCTACAATGAGCAGTTCTTC. Residues: CASSLGLAGGQPYNEQFF. The complete variable domain, with remaining parts taken from reference TRBV5-1 and TRBJ2-1, reads KAGVTQTPRYLIKTRGQQVTLSCSPISGHRSVSWYQQTPGQGLQFLFEYFSETQRNKGNFPGRFSGRQFSNSRSEMNVSTLELGDSALYLCASSLGLAGGQPYNEQFFGPGTRLTVL.

With regard to this clone: Sequence at one end of the junction differs from germline and may be a read error. Other DNA sequences of this sample code for an identical CDR3. V gene TRBV7-2 combines with J gene TRBJ2-2; 7 positions agree with TRBD1. The germline CDR1 and CDR2 sequences are SGHTA and FQGNSA. The CDR3 contains 15 residues. As DNA, the CDR3 is TGTGCCAGCAGACCGGACAGGTGGAACACCGGGGAGTTGTTTTTT. It translates to CASRPDRWNTGELFF.

The chain recombines TRBV5-1 with TRBJ2-1; TRBD2 aligns across 11 bases. Germline V gene sequence: CDR1 SGHRS, CDR2 YFSETQ. Germline trimming cut 4 bases from V and 3 bases from J; bases unmatched to any gene: 6. The CDR3 consists of 16 residues. As DNA, the CDR3 is TGCGCCAGCAGCACCCTAGCGGGGGGACTCTACAATGAGCAGTTCTTC. The encoded protein is CASSTLAGGLYNEQFF.

The gene calls are TRBV25-1 and TRBJ1-2, with TRBD1 matching 11 bases. Germline CDR1 and CDR2: MGHDK and SYGVNS. The junction had 4 bases not matched to a gene; V was cut back by 3 bases and J by 7 bases. The CDR3 is 14 amino acids. In DNA form, the CDR3 reads TGTGCCAGCAGTGAGGGACAGGGGGTCCGTGGCTACACCTTC. It codes for CASSEGQGVRGYTF.

CDR3 in DNA: TGTGCCAGCAGCACCATGGGCGGGGGGGGAGGAGATACGCAGTATTTT. Translating gives CASSTMGGGGGDTQYF. The genes are TRBV11-2 and TRBJ2-3, with 9 bases aligning to TRBD2. V was pared by 5 bases and J by 5 bases, with 11 bases of the junction left unmatched. CDR1 and CDR2 from the germline V gene are SGHAT and FQNNGV. The CDR3 spans 16 residues.

The chain carries TRBV5-6 and TRBJ2-5, with 7 bases fitting TRBD2. Germline lookup yields CDR1 SGHDT and CDR2 YYEEEE. This CDR3 region has 15 residues. After removal of 0 bases from V and 4 bases from J, the junction contained 6 bases not matched to a gene. CDR3 loop: CASSLAGRLPETQYF. The CDR3, as DNA: TGTGCCAGCAGCTTGGCCGGGAGGCTACCAGAGACCCAGTACTTC.

V and J are TRBV7-2 and TRBJ1-2; tentatively, D is TRBD1 (6 bases). V dropped 1 base and J dropped 5 bases, with 14 bases sitting between them. Germline assignment: CDR1 SGHTA and CDR2 FQGNSA. The CDR3 sequence is 15 residues long. The chain's CDR3 is CASSLGGDRTYGYTF. CDR3 sequence (DNA): TGTGCCAGCAGCTTAGGGGGAGACAGGACGTATGGCTACACCTTC. Full variable domain (outside the CDR3, taken from reference TRBV7-2 and TRBJ1-2): GAGVSQSPSNKVTEKGKDVELRCDPISGHTALYWYRQSLGQGLEFLIYFQGNSAPDKSGLPSDRFSAERTGGSVSTLTIQRTQQEDSAVYLCASSLGGDRTYGYTFGSGTRLTVV.

The chain has TRBV5-6 and TRBJ2-7, with TRBD1 matching over 9 bases. V lost 5 bases to trimming and J lost 7 bases; unmatched junction nucleotides: 7. Germline V gives CDR1 SGHDT, CDR2 YYEEEE. This CDR3 has 13 amino acids. CDR3 in amino acids: CASRRTGVREQYF. Here the CDR3 DNA reads TGTGCCAGCAGGCGGACAGGGGTTCGGGAGCAGTACTTC.

This chain connects TRBV4-1 to TRBJ2-7, with D perhaps given as TRBD1 or TRBD2 (6 bases each). The CDR3 sequence is 18 residues long. The V end lost 1 base, the J end lost 2 bases, and 21 bases lay between the germline ends. Germline CDR1 and CDR2: MGHRA and YSYEKL. CDR3 sequence: CASSQAGAPALVPYEQYF. The CDR3 DNA sequence: TGCGCCAGCAGCCAAGCGGGGGCCCCCGCGCTAGTCCCCTACGAGCAGTACTTC.

This chain links TRBV6-5 with TRBJ2-3; 9 bases agree with TRBD2. The CDR3 extends over 15 amino acids. Germline V lookup: CDR1 MNHEY, CDR2 SVGAGI. Germline trimming cut 0 bases from V and 6 bases from J; bases unmatched to any gene: 4. CDR3 residues: CASSYSSGGGDTQYF. In nucleotides, the CDR3 is TGTGCCAGCAGTTACTCTAGCGGGGGCGGCGATACGCAGTATTTT.

This clone showed up just once. The chain joins TRBV19 to TRBJ2-2, with D hard to call. Trimming removed 1 base at V and 5 bases at J, with 8 bases between. The germline gives CDR1 LNHDA, CDR2 SQIVND (reference sequence). This CDR3 is 14 amino acids long. In nucleotides, the CDR3 is TGTGCCAGTAGTATAGGGGTGGAAACCGGGGAGCTGTTTTTT. It specifies CASSIGVETGELFF.

This chain connects TRBV5-1 to TRBJ2-1; no clear D. V lost 0 bases, J lost 0 bases, and 10 bases lay in between. Germline V gives CDR1 SGHRS, CDR2 YFSETQ. This CDR3 has 16 amino acids. CDR3 sequence: CASSLVLRSSYNEQFF. The DNA for the CDR3 is TGCGCCAGCAGCTTGGTTCTCAGGAGCTCCTACAATGAGCAGTTCTTC.

The V and J genes are TRBV19 and TRBJ1-2; TRBD1 agrees at 7 bases. Germline V gene data show CDR1 as LNHDA and CDR2 as SQIVND (reference sequence). V dropped 5 bases and J dropped 3; count of bases not matched to a gene: 6. CDR3 length: 14 residues. The CDR3 sequence: CASSPLDRDYGYTF. The CDR3 coding sequence is TGTGCCAGTAGTCCCCTTGACAGGGACTATGGCTACACCTTC. Based on the CDR3 plus reference TRBV19 and TRBJ1-2, the full variable domain is DGGITQSPKYLFRKEGQNVTLSCEQNLNHDAMYWYRQDPGQGLRLIYYSQIVNDFQKGDIAEGYSVSREKKESFPLTVTSAQKNPTAFYLCASSPLDRDYGYTFGSGTRLTVV.

As DNA, the CDR3 is TGTGCCAGCAGCCCGGGGGCTCAGGGGGGCGGGACTGAAGCTTTCTTT. This translates into CASSPGAQGGGTEAFF. J is TRBJ1-1 and V is TRBV5-4; the match to TRBD1 covers 7 bases. The CDR3 is 16 residues long. Germline V lookup: CDR1 SGHNT, CDR2 YYREEE (reference sequence). V lost 4 bases, J lost 5 bases, and 14 bases stayed unmatched.